This TCR beta chain was recorded in a study of shared clonotypes between healthy human individuals. Overall study context: A donor's plate count was three for CD4 naive and three for CD4 memory; CD8 naive had two and CD8 memory one.

The V gene's germline CDR1 is SEHNR and CDR2 FQNEAQ (reference sequence). V lost 4 bases and J lost 2; bases outside the gene matches: 7. This CDR3 contains 16 residues. Notes on the study in general: In several donors, 4.5% to 5.5% of naive CD4 clonotypes appeared in common.

CD45RO-negative, CCR7-selected cells formed the naive CD8 fraction, which excluded terminally differentiated effector memory CD45RA+ cells. Donors had no recently reported acute infections or vaccinations and were HIV-negative. Comment on this clone: What it recognizes is unknown.

The table came from immunoSEQ multiplex PCR; TCRdb's copy has only in-frame clones and leaves some out. The data show about 2.2 million clones, with approximately 92% seen just once and more than 1.5% held by the top ten. The chain uses TRBV7-9 and TRBJ2-3, with TRBD1 identical over 9 bases. Material for sequencing was naive CD8+ T cells from PBMCs. This sequence was found in a man aged 18-30 years in good health. Some clones in this sample may be carry-over from other donors' samples. The CDR3 loop is CASSSRTGATTDTQYF. The CDR3 region has the DNA TGTGCCAGCAGCTCCCGGACAGGGGCGACCACAGATACGCAGTATTTT. Full variable domain (missing parts from reference TRBV7-9 and TRBJ2-3): DTGVSQNPRHKITKRGQNVTFRCDPISEHNRLYWYRQTLGQGPEFLTYFQNEAQLEKSRLLSDRFSAERPKGSFSTLEIQRTEQGDSAMYLCASSSRTGATTDTQYFGPGTRLTVL.